A selection of T cell receptor beta chains follows, all from one sample in a study of T-cell reconstitution after alpha-beta-depleted transplantation in children. Each CDR3 protein is one row after TCRdb ran MiXCR on the PCR reads. Altogether about 340,000 distinct CDR3 sequences are present, 10% being singletons, with the ten largest covering 2% to 2.5%. The sequencing used PBMCs from the stem cell graft donor, collected from the stem cell graft. The receptors here all came from a human donor who donated a stem cell graft to a child with acute lymphoblastic leukemia. Both conserved end residues are part of each CDR3. A D gene is named only where the DNA matches it firmly. Clone size is given for some rows only: seen once, a few or many times, or a class if the clone is expanded.

size	D	J	V	DNA	CDR3
.	TRBD1	TRBJ2-1	TRBV7-3	TGTGCCAGCAGCCTAAACACAGGGGATTGGAATGAGCAGTTCTTC	CASSLNTGDWNEQFF
.	.	TRBJ1-4	TRBV2	TGTGCCAGCAGTGATTGGGCAGCAGCTAATGAAAAACTGTTTTTT	CASSDWAAANEKLFF
few	.	TRBJ1-2	TRBV6-1	TGTGCCAGCAGTGGATTAAAAGGGAACTATGGCTACACCTTC	CASSGLKGNYGYTF
few	TRBD2	TRBJ2-7	TRBV12-3/TRBV12-4	TGTGCCAGCAGTTCCGCCGGGGCTAGCGGGAGGTACGAGCAGTACTTC	CASSSAGASGRYEQYF
.	.	TRBJ2-6	TRBV11-2	TGTGCCAGCAGCGTACAGGGTAGAGGGGCCAACGTCCTGACTTTC	CASSVQGRGANVLTF
few	.	TRBJ2-3	TRBV12-3/TRBV12-4	TGTGCCAGCAGTTTCCGGGGGCCAGATACGCAGTATTTT	CASSFRGPDTQYF
many	TRBD1	TRBJ1-4	TRBV29-1	TGCAGCGCGTCGACAGGGACGGCTGAAAAACTGTTTTTT	CSASTGTAEKLFF
.	TRBD1	TRBJ2-7	TRBV7-9	TGTGCCAGCAGCCACCTCCTGGGACAGGGGGACTACGAGCAGTACTTC	CASSHLLGQGDYEQYF
.	TRBD1	TRBJ1-5	TRBV20-1	TGCAGTGCTCGAAGGGGGCTGGAGCCCCAGCATTTT	CSARRGLEPQHF
.	.	TRBJ2-1	TRBV7-9	TGTGCCAGCAGCAAGACTAGGGGGGCATACAATGAGCAGTTCTTC	CASSKTRGAYNEQFF
few	.	TRBJ1-1	TRBV4-1	TGCGCCAGCAGCCCCAGTGAGGGGACGAACACTGAAGCTTTCTTT	CASSPSEGTNTEAFF
few	TRBD1	TRBJ2-7	TRBV7-9	TGTGCCAGCAGCTTAGTGACAGGGGAAACCTACGAGCAGTACTTC	CASSLVTGETYEQYF
few	TRBD1	TRBJ2-4	TRBV7-2	TGTGCCAGCAGCGCCCAGGGGGCCATTCAGTACTTC	CASSAQGAIQYF
few	.	TRBJ2-7	TRBV2	TGTGCCAGCAAAATAGGGTCCACGACGTCCTACGAGCAGTACTTC	CASKIGSTTSYEQYF
many	.	TRBJ1-1	TRBV5-1	TGCGCCAGCAGCTATATAGGACAGTTGAACACTGAAGCTTTCTTT	CASSYIGQLNTEAFF
few	.	TRBJ1-1	TRBV28	TGTGCCAGCAGGCCACAGGCCCGAGGGACTGAAGCTTTCTTT	CASRPQARGTEAFF
.	TRBD2	TRBJ2-7	TRBV28	TGTGCCAGTCATACCCGAGCTGTAGGCGGGAGCACTAAGGTCCACGAGCAGTACTTC	CASHTRAVGGSTKVHEQYF
.	TRBD2	TRBJ2-1	TRBV12-3/TRBV12-4	TGTGCCAGCACCGCGGGAGCCAGGAATGAGCAGTTCTTC	CASTAGARNEQFF
many	.	TRBJ2-1	TRBV4-2	TGTGCCAGCAGCCAAGGGGCTGAGCAGTTCTTC	CASSQGAEQFF
many	.	TRBJ2-1	TRBV5-1	TGCGCCAGCAGCACCGGGACTTTTAGGGCTTACAATGAGCAGTTCTTC	CASSTGTFRAYNEQFF
.	TRBD1	TRBJ2-1	TRBV6-2/TRBV6-3	TGTGCCAGCAGCACCGGGACAGGGAGGAGGGAGCAGTTCTTC	CASSTGTGRREQFF
.	.	TRBJ2-2	TRBV6-1	TGTGCCGTCCCCCAGGGACACCTGCCCGGGGAGCTGTTTTTT	CAVPQGHLPGELFF
.	.	TRBJ2-1	TRBV7-9	TGTGCCAGCAGCTATGACTCGATAAACAATGAGCAGTTCTTC	CASSYDSINNEQFF
.	TRBD1	TRBJ2-7	TRBV6-2/TRBV6-3	TGTGCCAGCACCGCGACAGGGATTCCCTACGAGCAGTACTTC	CASTATGIPYEQYF
.	TRBD2	TRBJ2-1	TRBV3-1	TGTGCCAGCAGCTCTATGACTAGCTGGTCCTACAATGAGCAGTTCTTC	CASSSMTSWSYNEQFF
.	.	TRBJ2-3	TRBV30	TGTGCCTGGAGTGCGAAGGGTGAAGATACGCAGTATTTT	CAWSAKGEDTQYF
few	TRBD2	TRBJ2-1	TRBV7-2	TGTGCCAGCAGCCCTACAGGCCAGCGGGGAATGCAGTTCTTC	CASSPTGQRGMQFF
.	.	TRBJ1-1	TRBV13	TGTGCCATCAGCTTAGCAGGGGACACTGAAGCTTTCTTT	CAISLAGDTEAFF
.	.	TRBJ2-3	TRBV5-1	TGCGCCAGCAGCTTGCAGCCTAGCTCAGATACGCAGTATTTT	CASSLQPSSDTQYF
few	TRBD1	TRBJ2-7	TRBV18	TGTGCCAGCTCACGGACAGGACGCTCCTACGAGCAGTACTTC	CASSRTGRSYEQYF
few	.	TRBJ2-1	TRBV12-3/TRBV12-4	TGTGCCAGCACCCCTTCGGGCCGCAATGAGCAGTTCTTC	CASTPSGRNEQFF
many	.	TRBJ2-3	TRBV5-1	TGCGCCAGCAGGATAGCCGGGACCTCTAAACATACAGATACGCAGTATTTT	CASRIAGTSKHTDTQYF